The T cell receptor beta chain under discussion was sequenced for a study of shared clonotypes between healthy human individuals. Whole-study findings and limits: Depth of sequencing was expected to influence donor clonotype sharing.

Notes on this clone: Its antigen is as yet unknown.

All donors were healthy HIV-negative adults lacking recent acute infections or vaccinations. Without sorting, samples used tens of millions of PBMCs for genomic DNA. Profiled with immunoSEQ multiplex PCR; TCRdb holds only in-frame clones, not every one. The data contain 400,000 to 500,000 clones, 79% of them singletons. The TCR was taken from a woman between 40 and 55 years old in good health. Some clones in this sample may be carry-over from other donors' samples. The source material was PBMCs.

The chain's CDR3 is CASSVTRANTGELFF. The CDR3 nucleotides read TGTGCCAGCAGTGTGACAAGGGCGAACACCGGGGAGCTGTTTTTT. The chain joins TRBV2 to TRBJ2-2, with D unresolved. Trimming removed 4 bases from V and 0 bases from J, with 9 bases in between. CDR1 SNHLY and CDR2 FYNNEI come from the germline V gene. This CDR3 has 15 residues.